The 10 T cell receptor beta chains below come from one sample, sequenced in a study of blood T cell repertoires in COVID-19. This table comes from immunoSEQ multiplex PCR, and its TCRdb copy is limited to in-frame clones, with some not included. This sample carries approximately 210,000 clones, around four fifths of them seen once, and the ten largest clones take just under 20%. The specimen sequenced was peripheral blood. The receptors were gathered from a man aged 25-40 years with active or convalescent COVID-19.

This chain links TRBV6-5 with TRBJ1-1; D is possibly TRBD1 (6 bases). Germline CDR1 reads MNHEY; CDR2 reads SVGAGI. The CDR3 has 14 residues. V was shortened by 7 bases and J by 1 base, with 13 bases between the two germline ends. In DNA, the CDR3 is TGTGCCAGCACACCGACAGGCCAGAACACTGAAGCTTTCTTT. Translating gives CASTPTGQNTEAFF.

The CDR3 is CASTSGTSVTDTQYF. CDR3 sequence (DNA): TGTGCCAGCACCTCCGGGACTAGCGTCACAGATACGCAGTATTTT. This chain uses TRBV9 with TRBJ2-3; 10 nucleotides line up with TRBD2. The ends lost 6 bases at V and 2 bases at J; junction bases unmatched: 6. This CDR3 contains 15 residues. Germline V CDR1 and CDR2: SGDLS, YYNGEE.

The V and J genes are TRBV7-2 and TRBJ1-5, with D perhaps TRBD1 (5 bases). Germline V gene lookup returns CDR1 SGHTA and CDR2 FQGNSA. With 1 base removed from V and 9 bases from J, the gap between germline ends came to 16 bases. The CDR3 is 15 residues long. The CDR3 reads CASSLGQSLIWPQHF. The CDR3 DNA reads as TGTGCCAGCAGCTTAGGACAGAGCCTCATTTGGCCCCAGCATTTT.

The CDR3 DNA follows: TGTGCCATCCCAGTAGGCCCCCAGGCGGGGGGGACAGATGGCTACACCTTC. This translates into CAIPVGPQAGGTDGYTF. This chain links TRBV19 with TRBJ1-2, with 7 bases lining up with TRBD1. CDR1 is LNHDA and CDR2 is SQIVND in the germline V gene (reference sequence). This CDR3 has 17 amino acids. V shed 10 bases and J 6 bases; nucleotides not matched to a gene: 23.

This clone has only a few counts. V gene TRBV23-1 combines with J gene TRBJ2-7; maybe TRBD1 (6 bases). TRBV23-1 belongs to the ORF category, with a function that is uncertain. Trimming stripped 0 bases from V and 3 bases from J, with 6 bases between. CDR3 size: 13 residues. DNA of the CDR3: TGCGCCAGCAGTCAATCAGGGGGCTACGAGCAGTACTTC. Translated, it gives CASSQSGGYEQYF.

The CDR3 DNA reads as TGTGCCAGCAGCGTAATGCGGGAGGCCACCGGGGAGCTGTTTTTT. Translated: CASSVMREATGELFF. The gene calls are TRBV9 and TRBJ2-2; 8 bases align to TRBD2. The CDR3 consists of 15 residues. V shed 1 base and J 4 bases; nucleotides not matched to a gene: 3. Germline CDR1 SGDLS, CDR2 YYNGEE.

The chain combines TRBV9 with TRBJ2-5; no reliable D call. V shed 2 bases and J shed 5 bases, with 13 bases lying between them. The CDR3 has 14 amino acids. The germline V gene encodes CDR1 SGDLS and CDR2 YYNGEE. The CDR3 is CASSVRWSEETQYF. The CDR3 DNA reads TGTGCCAGCAGCGTGCGCTGGAGCGAGGAGACCCAGTACTTC. The complete variable domain, with remaining parts taken from reference TRBV9 and TRBJ2-5, reads DSGVTQTPKHLITATGQRVTLRCSPRSGDLSVYWYQQSLDQGLQFLIQYYNGEERAKGNILERFSAQQFPDLHSELNLSSLELGDSALYFCASSVRWSEETQYFGPGTRLLVL.

This chain uses TRBV7-2 with TRBJ1-1; D unresolved. This CDR3 comprises 13 residues. Trimming took off 1 base at V and 4 bases at J, with 7 bases between the two ends. Germline V gene lookup returns CDR1 SGHTA and CDR2 FQGNSA. The CDR3 spells CASSLGSSTEAFF. In DNA form, the CDR3 reads TGTGCCAGCAGCTTAGGATCCAGCACTGAAGCTTTCTTT.

This chain connects TRBV7-9 to TRBJ1-2; 8 bases are shared with TRBD1. Trimming took 6 bases from V and 8 from J; bases not matched to a gene: 8. The germline V gene has CDR1 SEHNR and CDR2 FQNEAQ (reference sequence). This CDR3 has 13 amino acids. Here the CDR3 DNA reads TGTGCCAGCAGTTACACAGGGGGGGTAGGCTACACCTTC. Its translation: CASSYTGGVGYTF. Full variable domain (outside the CDR3, taken from reference TRBV7-9 and TRBJ1-2): DTGVSQNPRHKITKRGQNVTFRCDPISEHNRLYWYRQTLGQGPEFLTYFQNEAQLEKSRLLSDRFSAERPKGSFSTLEIQRTEQGDSAMYLCASSYTGGVGYTFGSGTRLTVV.

The CDR3 DNA is TGCGCCAGCAGCCAAGGGACGGGTGCCAGGGCTAATGAAAAACTGTTTTTT. Translation: CASSQGTGARANEKLFF. This chain joins TRBV4-3 and TRBJ1-4, with a tentative D call TRBD1 (5 bases). Deletions cut 1 base from V and 3 bases from J, with 15 bases between. The CDR3 runs 17 residues. CDR1 is LGHNA and CDR2 is YSLEER in the germline V gene.